This T cell receptor beta chain was obtained from a study of T cell clonotyping in hematopoietic cell transplantation. Overall study results and limits: Few recipient clonotypes overlapped donors; over 95% were de novo at given depth. After transplant, recipient diversity fell while pathologically expanded clonotypes grew through day 180.

The table came from immunoSEQ multiplex PCR; TCRdb's copy has only in-frame clones and leaves some out. The data hold over 15,000 clones, with just over 90% observed a single time. A note on this clone: Its antigen is currently unknown.

Time point reported: recipient sample about 28 days before transplant, after cytoreduction. Recipients were bled about 28 days pretransplant and at posttransplant days 30, 100, 180. Germline loops: CDR1 MNHNS, CDR2 SASEGT. The V and J ends lost 4 bases and 6 bases respectively, with 10 bases between them. This CDR3 has 12 amino acids. The sample consisted of peripheral blood mononuclear cells, taken before stem cell transplant. The chain employs TRBV6-1 and TRBJ2-7; a possible D gene is TRBD1 (5 bases). The origin of this receptor is a man younger than 35 with biphenotypic leukemia. Some clones in this sample may be carry-over from other donors' samples. CDR3 sequence: CASSVPGPEQYF. The CDR3 DNA reads as TGTGCCAGCAGTGTACCAGGGCCCGAGCAGTACTTC.